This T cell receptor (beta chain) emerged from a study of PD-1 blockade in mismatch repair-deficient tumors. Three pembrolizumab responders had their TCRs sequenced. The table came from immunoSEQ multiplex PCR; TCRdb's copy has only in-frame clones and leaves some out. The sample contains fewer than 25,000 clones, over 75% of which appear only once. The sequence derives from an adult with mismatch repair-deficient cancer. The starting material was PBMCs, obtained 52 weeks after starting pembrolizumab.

This chain's CDR3 is CASTLGGNEQFF. CDR3 bases: TGTGCCAGCACGCTGGGAGGGAATGAGCAGTTCTTC. This chain connects TRBV5-4 to TRBJ2-1, with 7 bases matching TRBD2. V was clipped by 6 bases and J by 7 bases; unmatched bases: 4. Germline V CDR1 and CDR2: SGHNT, YYREEE (reference sequence). The CDR3 runs to 12 residues.